The 14 T cell receptor beta chains given below trace back to one sample, sequenced in a study of blood T cell repertoires in COVID-19. Repertoires were generated with immunoSEQ multiplex PCR, while TCRdb's copy carries only in-frame clones and drops some. Here the sample spans around 250,000 clones, 82% being singletons. The sequenced sample consisted of peripheral blood. The receptors originated from a woman under 30 with acute or convalescent COVID-19.

The chain couples TRBV7-3 to TRBJ2-5; perhaps TRBD2 as D (5 bases). Per germline, CDR1 SGHTA and CDR2 FQGTGA. The CDR3 spans 13 residues. Trimming took off 5 bases at V and 5 bases at J, with 12 bases between the two ends. CDR3 loop: CASSRLDSETQYF. For the CDR3, the DNA is TGTGCCAGCAGCAGGTTGGACTCGGAGACCCAGTACTTC.

J is TRBJ1-1 and V is TRBV4-3; D remains unclear. This CDR3 spans 17 amino acids. With 1 base removed from V and 0 bases from J, the gap between germline ends came to 15 bases. Germline V gene lookup returns CDR1 LGHNA and CDR2 YSLEER. The CDR3 loop is CASSQVWPRSMNTEAFF. The CDR3 nucleotides read TGCGCCAGCAGCCAAGTTTGGCCGCGGTCTATGAACACTGAAGCTTTCTTT.

This chain links TRBV4-2 with TRBJ2-7, with 8 bases that match TRBD2. CDR3 length: 18 residues. Looked up from germline, CDR1 is LGHNA and CDR2 is YNFKEQ. Losses at the gene ends were 4 bases for V and 0 bases for J; bases not matched to a gene: 14. CDR3 in amino acids: CASSPHLEAGAISYEQYF. The CDR3 nucleotides are TGTGCCAGCAGCCCGCACTTAGAAGCGGGAGCAATCTCCTACGAGCAGTACTTC.

V usage is TRBV6-2 or TRBV6-3 and J usage is TRBJ1-3, with no clear D. V lost 3 bases and J lost 4, with 13 bases in between. The CDR3 extends over 15 amino acids. In germline, CDR1 is MNHEY, CDR2 SVGEGT. The CDR3 coding sequence is TGTGCCAGCAGTTATCACGGGGATTTCGGAAACACCATATATTTT. It translates to CASSYHGDFGNTIYF.

The V and J genes are TRBV7-2 and TRBJ2-6; maybe TRBD2 (6 bases). The CDR3 extends over 19 amino acids. V lost 3 bases, J lost 0 bases, and 18 bases lay in between. Germline CDR1 and CDR2: SGHTA and FQGNSA. The CDR3 nucleotides are TGTGCCAGCAGCTTCCAGGCGAGCGGGCTGAGCTCTGGGGCCAACGTCCTGACTTTC. It yields the protein CASSFQASGLSSGANVLTF. Full variable domain (missing parts from reference TRBV7-2 and TRBJ2-6): GAGVSQSPSNKVTEKGKDVELRCDPISGHTALYWYRQSLGQGLEFLIYFQGNSAPDKSGLPSDRFSAERTGGSVSTLTIQRTQQEDSAVYLCASSFQASGLSSGANVLTFGAGSRLTVL.

The chain combines TRBV10-3 with TRBJ2-7; the D is unclear. V was pared by 6 bases and J by 5 bases, with 14 bases between. This CDR3 is built from 13 residues. The germline CDR1 and CDR2 sequences are ENHRY and SYGVKD. CDR3 sequence: CAIRGTLINEQYF. CDR3 DNA sequence: TGTGCCATCAGGGGCACCTTAATCAACGAGCAGTACTTC.

The chain recombines TRBV5-1 with TRBJ2-7; possibly TRBD1 for D (6 bases). The germline CDR1 and CDR2 sequences are SGHRS and YFSETQ. V lost 3 bases and J 1 base, leaving 11 bases between the germline ends. The CDR3 is made up of 14 amino acids. CDR3 loop: CASSSEGGSYEQYF. In DNA form, the CDR3 reads TGCGCCAGCAGCTCGGAAGGGGGATCCTACGAGCAGTACTTC.

The V call is TRBV21-1, the J call TRBJ2-4; the table's D call TRBD1 went unverified against the DNA. TRBV21-1 is listed as a pseudogene. The CDR3 runs 17 residues. In DNA, the CDR3 is TGTGCCAGCAGCAAACGACAGGTGGAACTAGCCAAAAACATTCAGTACTTC. Translated, it gives CASSKRQVELAKNIQYF.

This clone was detected a few times. This chain links TRBV19 with TRBJ2-7; 9 bases are a match to TRBD2. V shed 7 bases, J shed 3 bases, and the junction held 10 bases outside the gene matches. There are 15 residues in the CDR3. Germline V lookup: CDR1 LNHDA, CDR2 SQIVND (reference sequence). CDR3: CASKLAGDPDYEQYF. DNA for the CDR3: TGTGCCAGTAAGTTAGCGGGAGACCCCGACTACGAGCAGTACTTC.

CDR3 in DNA: TGTGCCAGCAGTTTATTTTTCCGTGACAGGGGGCGCCGCTATGGCTACACCTTC. It encodes CASSLFFRDRGRRYGYTF. This chain uses TRBV28 with TRBJ1-2; 10 bases map to TRBD1. Germline V gene data show CDR1 as MDHEN and CDR2 as SYDVKM. The ends lost 1 base at V and 4 bases at J; junction bases unmatched: 12. The CDR3 has 18 residues.

This clone turned up a few times. This chain connects TRBV6-6 to TRBJ1-1, with 7 bases that match TRBD1. CDR1 is MNHNY, CDR2 SVGAGI, per germline (reference sequence). There are 13 residues in the CDR3. V gave up 8 bases and J gave up 0 bases; unmatched junction bases: 3. This chain's CDR3 is CASSGQMNTEAFF. The CDR3 DNA sequence: TGTGCCAGCTCGGGACAGATGAACACTGAAGCTTTCTTT.

The chain carries TRBV11-3 and TRBJ2-1; D may be TRBD1 (5 bases). The CDR3 covers 13 residues. CDR1 SGHNT and CDR2 YENEEA come from the germline V gene. V shed 5 bases and J shed 8 bases, with 13 bases lying between them. The DNA for the CDR3 is TGTGCCAGCAGCCCCCCACAGGCCGATGAGCAGTTCTTC. This encodes CASSPPQADEQFF.

The rearrangement joins TRBV9 to TRBJ1-2, with a weak D call TRBD1 (6 bases). Trimming cost V 0 bases and J 5 bases, with 11 bases left between them. Germline CDR1 is SGDLS and CDR2 is YYNGEE. The CDR3 is 14 residues long. Here the CDR3 DNA reads TGTGCCAGCAGCGTAGCTGAGGACAGTTATGGCTACACCTTC. Translating it yields CASSVAEDSYGYTF. The entire variable domain, with the rest obtained from reference TRBV9 and TRBJ1-2, is as follows: DSGVTQTPKHLITATGQRVTLRCSPRSGDLSVYWYQQSLDQGLQFLIQYYNGEERAKGNILERFSAQQFPDLHSELNLSSLELGDSALYFCASSVAEDSYGYTFGSGTRLTVV.

This clone was seen a few times. The chain combines TRBV18 with TRBJ1-4, with 7 bases fitting TRBD1. There are 15 residues in the CDR3. The J segment lost 0 bases and the V segment lost 4 bases, leaving 2 bases of the junction unmatched. The germline gives CDR1 KGHSH, CDR2 LQKENI. For the CDR3, the DNA is TGTGCCAGCTCACTCACAGGGGCAACTAATGAAAAACTGTTTTTT. Encoded protein: CASSLTGATNEKLFF.